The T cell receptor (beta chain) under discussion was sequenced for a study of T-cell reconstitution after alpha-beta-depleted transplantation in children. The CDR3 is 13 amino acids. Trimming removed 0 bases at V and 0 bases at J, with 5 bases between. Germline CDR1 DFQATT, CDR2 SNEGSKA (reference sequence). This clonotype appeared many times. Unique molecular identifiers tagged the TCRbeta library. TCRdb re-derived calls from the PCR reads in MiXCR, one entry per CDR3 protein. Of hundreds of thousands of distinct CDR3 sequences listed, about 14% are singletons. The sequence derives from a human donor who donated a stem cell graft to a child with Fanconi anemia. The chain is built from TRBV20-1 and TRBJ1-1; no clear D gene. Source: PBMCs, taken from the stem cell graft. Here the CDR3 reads CSARDRVNTEAFF. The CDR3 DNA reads TGCAGTGCTAGAGATCGGGTGAACACTGAAGCTTTCTTT.